This record concerns one TCR beta chain sequence. Its antigen remains unidentified. The junction differs from germline at one of its ends, possibly a read error. The sample originates from a study of post-analysis software for immune sequencing data. Unique molecular identifiers had been added to the TCR beta cDNA libraries. TCRdb reanalysed the PCR reads using MiXCR and keeps one entry per CDR3 protein. The data contain about half a million distinct CDR3 sequences, roughly 45% of them singletons. Points from the study as a whole: Relative to controls, patients had roughly five TRBV segments at higher frequency, with TRBV5-6, TRBV5-1 and TRBV20-1 among these.

The CDR3 runs 12 residues. The V gene's germline CDR1 is SEHNR and CDR2 FQNEAQ (reference sequence). V is TRBV7-9 and J is TRBJ2-7; possibly TRBD1 for D (5 bases). This receptor was taken from a girl aged 5-17 years with multiple sclerosis. Sequencing was carried out using blood. This CDR3 reads CAGSLGPYEQYF. The CDR3 coding sequence is TGTGCCGGCAGCTTGGGGCCTTACGAGCAGTACTTC.